This is a list of T cell receptor beta chains from one sample in a study of T cell repertoires in cytomegalovirus infection. No cognate antigen is known for these TCRs. MiXCR, run by TCRdb on the reads, gives a single entry per CDR3 protein. Of 700,000 to 900,000 distinct CDR3 sequences in the sample, around 29% were seen once. Sequences were derived from cultured CD8+ T cells from PBMCs, sampled from culture after CMV antigen stimulation. These receptor sequences come from a human donor in good health (CMV status not recorded). Some clones in this sample may be carry-over from other donors' samples. The CDR3 runs from the conserved cysteine through the conserved F or W. D genes are given only for firm matches. Where a row states a size, it is once, few, many or the class of an expanded clone; other rows omit it.

V gene	J gene	clone size	D gene	CDR3 length	CDR3 protein	CDR3 DNA
TRBV6-2/TRBV6-3	TRBJ1-6	.	TRBD1	16	CASSSETGRYNSPLHF	TGTGCCAGCAGTTCCGAGACAGGGAGATATAATTCACCCCTCCACTTT
TRBV4-1	TRBJ2-2	.	.	12	CASSQALGELFF	TGCGCCAGCAGCCAAGCTCTGGGGGAGCTGTTTTTT
TRBV27	TRBJ1-5	.	.	13	CASRNTANQPQHF	TGTGCCAGCAGGAACACGGCCAATCAGCCCCAGCATTTT
TRBV6-2/TRBV6-3	TRBJ2-3	few	.	16	CASSRIYSLSTDTQYF	TGTGCCAGCAGTCGAATCTATAGCCTCAGCACAGATACGCAGTATTTT
TRBV19	TRBJ1-2	.	.	15	CASSTHLADSYGYTF	TGTGCCAGTAGTACCCATCTAGCGGACAGCTATGGCTACACCTTC
TRBV6-2/TRBV6-3	TRBJ1-6	few	.	13	CATEGVGNSPLHF	TGTGCCACGGAAGGCGTAGGAAATTCACCCCTCCACTTT
TRBV4-1	TRBJ2-1	.	TRBD1	17	CASSQKQGALPYNEQFF	TGCGCCAGCAGCCAAAAACAGGGGGCCTTGCCCTACAATGAGCAGTTCTTC
TRBV7-5	TRBJ1-2	few	.	19	CISVPEAYRYIPLNYGYTF	.
TRBV10-3	TRBJ2-2	once	.	17	CAISGTLSRPGTGELFF	TGTGCCATCAGTGGGACCCTGTCAAGGCCGGGCACCGGGGAGCTGTTTTTT
TRBV7-9	TRBJ2-1	many	TRBD2	15	CASSKSLADLNEQFF	TGTGCCAGCAGCAAATCTCTAGCGGACTTAAATGAGCAGTTCTTC
TRBV20-1	TRBJ1-4	few	.	12	CSGQPTNEKLFF	TGCAGCGGACAGCCAACTAATGAAAAACTGTTTTTT
TRBV19	TRBJ1-1	.	.	14	CASSIPPGNTEAFF	TGTGCCAGTAGTATCCCCCCGGGGAACACTGAAGCTTTCTTT